What follows describes a single T cell receptor (beta chain). The source of the sample is a study of T-cell memory formation after mild COVID-19. CDR1 and CDR2 from the germline V gene are SGHKS and YYEKEE (reference sequence). Trimming stripped 4 bases from V and 1 base from J, with 12 bases between. This CDR3 spans 16 amino acids. TCRdb re-derived calls from the 5' RACE reads in MiXCR, one entry per CDR3 protein. The sample shows a few hundred thousand distinct CDR3 sequences, 20% to 25% of them seen only once. The V gene is TRBV5-5, the J gene TRBJ2-6; tentatively, D is TRBD1 or TRBD2 (5 bases each). The receptor was derived from an adult woman who had mild COVID-19 (a few samples of this study predate the infection). Cell type and time point are not known. The sample consisted of PBMCs or a T cell subset sorted from them (not recorded which). The CDR3: CASSPGTPSGANVLTF. The CDR3, as DNA: TGTGCCAGCAGCCCGGGGACCCCGTCTGGGGCCAACGTCCTGACTTTC.